The clone carrying this TCR beta chain was seen more than once but under ten times. Unmatched junction bases numbered 3, after V lost 2 bases and J lost 0 bases. CDR3 size: 16 residues. Per germline, CDR1 MGHDK and CDR2 SYGVNS. This specimen comes from a study of blood T cells in healthy people across ages. A J-beta primer mix and a sample-barcoded 5' primer were used in a second PCR of roughly 6 to 12 cycles. Each cDNA molecule carried a tag from a template-switch adaptor that contained 12 random nucleotides. A single record per CDR3 protein comes from TCRdb applying MiXCR to the 5' RACE reads. The data contain some 1.7 million distinct CDR3 sequences, approximately 30% of them singletons.

This chain joins TRBV25-1 and TRBJ2-1; 8 bases agree with TRBD2. The sequence was obtained from a young woman in good health. Sequences were obtained from blood. The CDR3 DNA is TGTGCCAGCAGTGAACTGAGCGGGGGCTCCTACAATGAGCAGTTCTTC. Translating it yields CASSELSGGSYNEQFF.